The T cell receptor beta chain described here comes from a study of T cells in Graves' hyperthyroidism and ophthalmopathy. Points from the study as a whole: Blood held most thyroid clonotypes expanded above 0.001 frequency.

Active moderate-to-severe ophthalmopathy, Clinical Activity Score at least 3, NOSPECS at least 4, under 3 months' duration. The study based diagnoses on clinical symptoms, serum thyroxine and TRAb, thyroid ultrasound and orbital computed tomography. Extraction of PBMCs used roughly 9.4 ml of fresh peripheral blood. With 0 bases clipped from V and 8 bases from J, the junction kept 6 bases outside the gene matches. Germline CDR1 is DFQATT and CDR2 is SNEGSKA (reference sequence). The CDR3 loop spans 13 amino acids. RNA transcripts provided the source from which TCR beta CDR3 regions were amplified. The HTBI primer set drove a first-round RT-PCR of the TCR CDR3. Each CDR3 protein is one row after TCRdb ran MiXCR on the multiplex PCR reads. The profile shows 550,000 to 600,000 distinct CDR3 sequences, around 14% of them singletons. Worth noting for this clonotype: Its specificity is not known.

The sequenced material came from blood. V usage is TRBV20-1 and J usage is TRBJ1-2; 7 bases are a match to TRBD1. This receptor was identified in a woman in her late teens or twenties with Graves' ophthalmopathy. DNA for the CDR3: TGCAGTGCTAGAGAAACCGGGACAGCCGGCTACACCTTC. Protein: CSARETGTAGYTF.